These 9 T cell receptor beta chains were sequenced from one sample in a study of human T cells and chemical hapten exposure (dated by TCRdb to about 2021). Receptors were amplified or captured by RACE. TCRdb shows the sequencer as NextSeq 500. The public sequencing data were trimmed at Q25 with fastp and processed into clonotypes with MiXCR by TCRdb, which kept only in-frame beta chains. Here each entry gathers all rows of one CDR3 protein and keeps the most common genes and DNA. The sample contains about 190,000 distinct CDR3 sequences, 24% of them found a single time. The ten largest clones take up under 2.5% of the sample. Explained via the paper, the time point label denotes: patch test 3, about 24 weeks after DPC sensitization. The treatment or condition label for this specimen denotes: therapeutic diphenylcyclopropenone sensitization with weekly scalp DPC. This sample comprised whole blood, obtained in connection with sensitization to the hapten diphenylcyclopropenone (DPC). Receptors originate from a woman between 40 and 50 years old with alopecia areata. Some clones in this sample may be carry-over from other donors' samples.

This clonotype has more than one count but fewer than ten. The V call is TRBV18, the J call TRBJ1-2; D unresolved. Germline CDR1 KGHSH, CDR2 LQKENI. The CDR3 is 15 amino acids. The ends were cut back, 3 bases at V and 8 bases at J, with 19 bases in the middle. CDR3 region: CASSPQTTHANGYTF. The CDR3, as DNA: TGTGCCAGCTCACCCCAGACGACCCACGCCAACGGCTACACCTTC. Full variable domain (outside the CDR3, taken from reference TRBV18 and TRBJ1-2): NAGVMQNPRHLVRRRGQEARLRCSPMKGHSHVYWYRQLPEEGLKFMVYLQKENIIDESGMPKERFSAEFPKEGPSILRIQQVVRGDSAAYFCASSPQTTHANGYTFGSGTRLTVV.

V is TRBV7-2 and J is TRBJ1-1, with a tentative D call TRBD1 (5 bases). V gave up 1 base and J gave up 4 bases, with 10 bases separating them. This CDR3 region has 14 residues. Germline CDR1 is SGHTA and CDR2 is FQGNSA. The chain's CDR3 is CASSLVRASTEAFF. The CDR3 DNA is TGTGCCAGCAGCTTAGTCAGGGCGAGCACTGAAGCTTTCTTT. The variable domain in full, completed from reference TRBV7-2 and TRBJ1-1, reads GAGVSQSPSNKVTEKGKDVELRCDPISGHTALYWYRQSLGQGLEFLIYFQGNSAPDKSGLPSDRFSAERTGGSVSTLTIQRTQQEDSAVYLCASSLVRASTEAFFGQGTRLTVV.

The chain joins TRBV25-1 to TRBJ1-6, with D maybe TRBD1 (6 bases). Germline V lookup: CDR1 MGHDK, CDR2 SYGVNS. This CDR3 is 13 amino acids long. V lost 5 bases and J 10 bases, leaving 12 bases between the germline ends. The DNA of the CDR3 is TGTGCCAGCAGTACCCAGGACAGCTCACCCCTCCACTTT. Residues: CASSTQDSSPLHF.

V is TRBV5-5 and J is TRBJ2-3, with a tentative D call TRBD1 (6 bases). The germline CDR1 and CDR2 sequences are SGHKS and YYEKEE (reference sequence). CDR3 size: 15 residues. Trimming took off 4 bases at V and 2 bases at J, with 14 bases between the two ends. The DNA of the CDR3 is TGTGCCAGCAGCCAGGGACACCTGGACACAGATACGCAGTATTTT. Amino acid sequence: CASSQGHLDTDTQYF.

This clonotype has just a few counts. The chain joins TRBV29-1 to TRBJ2-2; the D is unclear. V lost 2 bases and J 0 bases, leaving 7 bases between the germline ends. Looked up from germline, CDR1 is SQVTM and CDR2 is ANQGSEA. CDR3 length equals 14 residues. CDR3 loop: CSVETNPNTGELFF. CDR3 coding DNA: TGCAGCGTTGAAACCAATCCGAACACCGGGGAGCTGTTTTTT.

This clonotype has a handful of counts. The chain carries TRBV4-2 and TRBJ2-1; 12 nucleotides agree with TRBD2. V shed 2 bases, J shed 9 bases, and the junction held 5 bases outside the gene matches. Germline assignment: CDR1 LGHNA and CDR2 YNFKEQ. This CDR3 spans 15 amino acids. As DNA, the CDR3 is TGTGCCAGCAGCCAAAGACTAGCGGGAGAAGCTGAGCAGTTCTTC. It translates to CASSQRLAGEAEQFF.

The chain recombines TRBV12-3 or TRBV12-4 with TRBJ2-5; 8 nucleotides align to TRBD1. Germline trimming cut 5 bases from V and 4 bases from J; bases unmatched to any gene: 3. This CDR3 spans 13 amino acids. The CDR3 spells CASSGDRGETQYF. In nucleotides, the CDR3 is TGTGCCAGCAGTGGTGACAGGGGAGAGACCCAGTACTTC.

V gene TRBV30 combines with J gene TRBJ2-7; 14 bases map to TRBD2. The CDR3 is made up of 14 amino acids. V lost 3 bases and J lost 6; bases outside the gene matches: 4. The V gene's germline CDR1 is GTSNPN and CDR2 SVGIG (reference sequence). CDR3 sequence reads: CAWSLGLAGAEQYF. Written as DNA, the CDR3 is TGTGCCTGGAGCCTGGGACTAGCGGGGGCCGAGCAGTACTTC.

This clonotype was seen just once. The rearrangement uses TRBV4-3 and TRBJ2-2; 7 bases fit TRBD2. The germline CDR1 and CDR2 sequences are LGHNA and YSLEER. This CDR3 contains 17 residues. J lost 8 bases, V lost 0 bases, and 12 bases had no gene match. The CDR3 sequence: CASSQDRTGGWKGELFF. The CDR3 DNA is TGCGCCAGCAGCCAAGATAGAACGGGAGGATGGAAAGGGGAGCTGTTTTTT.